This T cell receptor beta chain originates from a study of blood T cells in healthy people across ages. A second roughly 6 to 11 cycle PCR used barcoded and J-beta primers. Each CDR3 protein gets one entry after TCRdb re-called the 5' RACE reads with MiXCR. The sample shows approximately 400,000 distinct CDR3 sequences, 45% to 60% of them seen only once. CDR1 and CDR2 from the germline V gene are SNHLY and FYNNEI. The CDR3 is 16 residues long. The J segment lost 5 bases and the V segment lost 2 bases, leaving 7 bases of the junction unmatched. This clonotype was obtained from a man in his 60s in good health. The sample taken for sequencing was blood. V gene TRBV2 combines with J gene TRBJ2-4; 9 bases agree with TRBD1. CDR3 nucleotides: TGTGCCAGCAGTGAAAGGACAGGGGTCGTGCAAAACATTCAGTACTTC. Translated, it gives CASSERTGVVQNIQYF.